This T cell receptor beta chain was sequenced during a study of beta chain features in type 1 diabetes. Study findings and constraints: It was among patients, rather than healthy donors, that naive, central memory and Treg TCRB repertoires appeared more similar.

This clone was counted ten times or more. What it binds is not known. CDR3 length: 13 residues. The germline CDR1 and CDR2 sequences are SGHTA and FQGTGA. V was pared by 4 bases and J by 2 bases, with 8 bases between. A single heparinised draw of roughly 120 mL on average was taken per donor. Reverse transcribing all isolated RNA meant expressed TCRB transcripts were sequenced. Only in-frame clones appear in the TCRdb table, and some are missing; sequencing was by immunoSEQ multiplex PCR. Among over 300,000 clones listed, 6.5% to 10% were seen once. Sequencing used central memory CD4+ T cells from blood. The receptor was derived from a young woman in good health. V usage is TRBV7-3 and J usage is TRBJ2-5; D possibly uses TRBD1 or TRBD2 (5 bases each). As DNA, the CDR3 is TGTGCCAGCAGCTCGGGACCTCAAGAGACCCAGTACTTC. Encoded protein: CASSSGPQETQYF.